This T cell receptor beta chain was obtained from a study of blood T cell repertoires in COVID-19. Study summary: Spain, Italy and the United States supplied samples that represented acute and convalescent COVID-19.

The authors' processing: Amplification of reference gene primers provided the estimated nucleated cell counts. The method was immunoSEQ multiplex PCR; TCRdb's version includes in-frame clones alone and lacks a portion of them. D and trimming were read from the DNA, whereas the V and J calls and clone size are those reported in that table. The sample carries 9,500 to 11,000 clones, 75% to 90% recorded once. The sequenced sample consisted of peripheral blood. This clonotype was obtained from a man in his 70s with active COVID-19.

CDR3: CASSFSGFTEAFF. The DNA of the CDR3 is TGTGCCAGCAGCTTTTCGGGATTCACTGAAGCTTTCTTT. The chain recombines TRBV7-3 with TRBJ1-1, with no clear D. Germline values: CDR1 SGHTA, CDR2 FQGTGA. This CDR3 region has 13 residues. The V end was cut by 3 bases, the J end by 4 bases, with 9 bases between.